The T cell receptor beta chain described here comes from a study of CD8 T cell repertoires and HIV-1 epitope variants. Overall study context: Epitopes were three Gag families plus Nef HW9 and YT9. IL-2, IL-7 and IL-15 were added on days 3 and 7 of roughly eleven-day cultures. 1M T cells were kept uncultured as a baseline.

With respect to this clone: Antigen: not known.

Germline CDR1 SGHRS, CDR2 YFSETQ. V lost 0 bases, J lost 2 bases, and 8 bases stayed unmatched. CDR3 length: 16 amino acids. Using immunoSEQ multiplex PCR, the repertoire was profiled, and TCRdb retains in-frame clones only, with some absent. The profile shows about 4,400 clones, more than 60% of them singletons. This receptor was identified in a male donor with HIV. V usage is TRBV5-1 and J usage is TRBJ2-7, with TRBD1 matching 7 bases. Sequenced: cultured CD8+ T cells derived from PBMCs. CDR3 sequence reads: CASSLDPGTVTYEQYF. CDR3 coding DNA: TGCGCCAGCAGCTTGGACCCCGGGACAGTCACCTACGAGCAGTACTTC.